Each of the 20 T cell receptor beta chains below was sequenced from the same sample in a study of blood T cell repertoires in COVID-19. Sequencing used immunoSEQ multiplex PCR; TCRdb keeps in-frame clones, though not all of them. The sample has 300,000 or so clones, around 81% seen once; the top ten hold approximately 3.8%. The sample consisted of peripheral blood. The receptors were sampled from a woman aged 50 to 65 with active or convalescent COVID-19.

This chain uses TRBV30 with TRBJ2-7, with a tentative D call TRBD1 (5 bases). CDR1 and CDR2 from the germline V gene are GTSNPN and SVGIG (reference sequence). The V end lost 7 bases, the J end lost 3 bases, and 10 bases lay between the germline ends. The CDR3 length is 11 residues. In DNA, the CDR3 is TGTGCCTTGGGAAGGGGCTACGAGCAGTACTTC. Protein product: CALGRGYEQYF.

V gene TRBV4-1 combines with J gene TRBJ2-7; 7 nucleotides agree with TRBD2. The V gene's germline CDR1 is MGHRA and CDR2 YSYEKL. V was pared by 4 bases and J by 0 bases, with 9 bases of the junction left unmatched. The CDR3 spans 16 residues. The CDR3 DNA is TGCGCCAGCAGCCGGTGGGCTAGCGGTAACTCCTACGAGCAGTACTTC. This translates into CASSRWASGNSYEQYF.

This chain links TRBV18 with TRBJ2-3, with TRBD2 matching over 14 bases. In germline, CDR1 is KGHSH, CDR2 LQKENI. CDR3 length equals 16 residues. Germline trimming cut 5 bases from V and 4 bases from J; bases unmatched to any gene: 5. The CDR3 DNA sequence: TGTGCCAGCTCAAAGACTAGCGGGAGGGCCCCAGATACGCAGTATTTT. Its translation: CASSKTSGRAPDTQYF.

CDR3 coding DNA: TGTGCCAGCAGAGCAGGGGATGGAAACACCATATATTTT. Protein product: CASRAGDGNTIYF. This chain uses TRBV2 with TRBJ1-3, with D possibly being TRBD1 (6 bases). This CDR3 spans 13 amino acids. With 6 bases removed from V and 3 bases from J, the gap between germline ends came to 9 bases. Germline V gene lookup returns CDR1 SNHLY and CDR2 FYNNEI.

The rearrangement joins TRBV5-1 to TRBJ2-2, with 8 bases aligning to TRBD2. Germline-derived CDR1 and CDR2 are SGHRS and YFSETQ. V trimming: 3 bases; J trimming: 7 bases; junction bases outside the gene matches: 8. CDR3 length equals 15 residues. The CDR3 DNA follows: TGCGCCAGCAGCTCGGAGGGACTAGGGATCGGGGAGCTGTTTTTT. It specifies CASSSEGLGIGELFF.

V gene TRBV28 combines with J gene TRBJ1-1; D unresolved. Trimming left V 5 bases short and J 9 bases short, with 10 bases between. The CDR3 has 11 amino acids. The germline V gene encodes CDR1 MDHEN and CDR2 SYDVKM. The CDR3 DNA reads TGTGCCAGCAGTGGAGGAGGACAAGCTTTCTTT. Its protein is CASSGGGQAFF.

The chain links TRBV5-1 to TRBJ1-1; 8 bases agree with TRBD1. Germline V gene lookup returns CDR1 SGHRS and CDR2 YFSETQ. V was clipped by 5 bases and J by 5 bases; unmatched bases: 11. This CDR3 has 15 residues. CDR3 sequence reads: CASRDQGALGTEAFF. The CDR3, as DNA: TGCGCCAGCAGGGATCAGGGGGCATTGGGGACTGAAGCTTTCTTT. Looking up the rest from reference TRBV5-1 and TRBJ1-1 gives the full variable domain: KAGVTQTPRYLIKTRGQQVTLSCSPISGHRSVSWYQQTPGQGLQFLFEYFSETQRNKGNFPGRFSGRQFSNSRSEMNVSTLELGDSALYLCASRDQGALGTEAFFGQGTRLTVV.

V gene TRBV5-1 combines with J gene TRBJ2-7; 8 positions agree with TRBD1. The trim removed 5 bases at V and 7 bases at J, leaving 11 bases unmatched. The length of the CDR3 is 14 residues. Germline V lookup: CDR1 SGHRS, CDR2 YFSETQ. The CDR3 here is CASSERTGPGEQYF. The CDR3 DNA follows: TGCGCCAGCAGTGAAAGGACAGGGCCGGGAGAGCAGTACTTC.

The rearrangement uses TRBV5-1 and TRBJ2-7, with 9 bases fitting TRBD1. The CDR3 spans 14 residues. V lost 3 bases and J lost 4; bases outside the gene matches: 5. CDR1 SGHRS and CDR2 YFSETQ come from the germline V gene. The CDR3 nucleotides are TGCGCCAGCAGCTCTGGGACAGGGACTTACGAGCAGTACTTC. Its protein is CASSSGTGTYEQYF.

This clone appeared a single time. As DNA, the CDR3 is TGTGCCAGTAGTTCGGGTCGGACCGGGGAGCTGTTTTTT. Encoded protein: CASSSGRTGELFF. This chain links TRBV19 with TRBJ2-2; D is undetermined. Per the germline V gene, CDR1 is LNHDA and CDR2 is SQIVND (reference sequence). The CDR3 extends over 13 amino acids. V lost 5 bases to trimming and J lost 5 bases, with 9 bases between them.

The rearrangement links TRBV9 to TRBJ1-2, with unresolved D. This CDR3 region has 11 residues. The V end lost 7 bases, the J end lost 8 bases, and 12 bases lay between the germline ends. Looked up from germline, CDR1 is SGDLS and CDR2 is YYNGEE. The CDR3 DNA is TGTGCCAGCGAGGCTCTACTCGGCTACACCTTC. Protein product: CASEALLGYTF.

The V and J genes are TRBV20-1 and TRBJ2-7; D might be TRBD2 (6 bases). Germline values: CDR1 DFQATT, CDR2 SNEGSKA (reference sequence). This CDR3 contains 12 residues. Trimming shortened V by 3 bases and J by 6 bases, and 12 bases separated the two germline ends. CDR3 bases: TGCAGTGCTAGTGCGGGAAACGGCGAGCAGTACTTC. It translates to CSASAGNGEQYF.

J is TRBJ1-1 and V is TRBV9, with a possible D match to TRBD1 (5 bases). Germline V gene data show CDR1 as SGDLS and CDR2 as YYNGEE. The CDR3 has 13 amino acids. With 5 bases removed from V and 2 bases from J, the gap between germline ends came to 10 bases. The CDR3 protein is CASSQQVNTEAFF. The CDR3 nucleotides are TGTGCCAGCAGTCAACAGGTAAACACTGAAGCTTTCTTT. Full variable domain (missing parts from reference TRBV9 and TRBJ1-1): DSGVTQTPKHLITATGQRVTLRCSPRSGDLSVYWYQQSLDQGLQFLIQYYNGEERAKGNILERFSAQQFPDLHSELNLSSLELGDSALYFCASSQQVNTEAFFGQGTRLTVV.

The chain has TRBV2 and TRBJ1-4; D is unclear. With 9 bases removed from V and 8 bases from J, the gap between germline ends came to 13 bases. CDR3 length: 12 residues. Germline values: CDR1 SNHLY, CDR2 FYNNEI. The CDR3 DNA sequence: TGTGCCAGTTCATTGGGAGGAGAAAAACTGTTTTTT. It codes for CASSLGGEKLFF.

The chain couples TRBV7-9 to TRBJ2-3; D call uncertain. The germline V gene has CDR1 SEHNR and CDR2 FQNEAQ (reference sequence). With 6 bases removed from V and 3 bases from J, the gap between germline ends came to 13 bases. The CDR3 covers 14 residues. The CDR3 bases are TGTGCCAGCAGACCCTCACTGGTAACAGATACGCAGTATTTT. Its protein is CASRPSLVTDTQYF.

This clone was counted a few times. V and J are TRBV9 and TRBJ2-3; possibly TRBD2 for D (6 bases). CDR1 SGDLS and CDR2 YYNGEE come from the germline V gene. Trimming stripped 5 bases from V and 0 bases from J, with 10 bases between. CDR3 length: 14 residues. The CDR3 is CASSKSGSTDTQYF. The CDR3 bases are TGTGCCAGCAGTAAAAGCGGGAGCACAGATACGCAGTATTTT. The full variable domain, completed using reference TRBV9 and TRBJ2-3, is DSGVTQTPKHLITATGQRVTLRCSPRSGDLSVYWYQQSLDQGLQFLIQYYNGEERAKGNILERFSAQQFPDLHSELNLSSLELGDSALYFCASSKSGSTDTQYFGPGTRLTVL.

In its sample, this clone was seen a few times. The chain recombines TRBV7-9 with TRBJ1-2; D is unclear. The ends were cut back, 5 bases at V and 6 bases at J, with 16 bases in the middle. The CDR3 covers 14 residues. The germline V gene has CDR1 SEHNR and CDR2 FQNEAQ (reference sequence). The CDR3 bases are TGTGCCAGCAGCCCCTCGGCCGGGTTGGATGGCTACACCTTC. Translated: CASSPSAGLDGYTF. Full variable domain (remainder filled in from reference TRBV7-9 and TRBJ1-2): DTGVSQNPRHKITKRGQNVTFRCDPISEHNRLYWYRQTLGQGPEFLTYFQNEAQLEKSRLLSDRFSAERPKGSFSTLEIQRTEQGDSAMYLCASSPSAGLDGYTFGSGTRLTVV.

For the CDR3, the DNA is TGTGCCAGCAGCCCCACGGGTGCTAGCGGGAGGGCCGCCGAGCAGTACTTC. This sequence encodes CASSPTGASGRAAEQYF. The V call is TRBV7-8, the J call TRBJ2-7; 12 positions agree with TRBD2. From germline, CDR1 is SGHVS and CDR2 FQNEAQ. The CDR3 runs 17 residues. V was clipped by 5 bases and J by 6 bases; unmatched bases: 14.

The rearrangement joins TRBV14 to TRBJ1-1; D is ambiguous. The germline gives CDR1 SGHDN, CDR2 FVKESK. Trimming took 5 bases from V and 3 from J, leaving 10 bases between them. The CDR3 sequence is 13 residues long. CDR3 sequence reads: CASSWRRDTEAFF. As DNA, the CDR3 is TGTGCCAGCAGCTGGAGGCGAGACACTGAAGCTTTCTTT.

The genes are TRBV28 and TRBJ2-5, with D maybe TRBD1 (5 bases). V lost 4 bases and J lost 2, with 11 bases in between. The CDR3 contains 14 residues. Per the germline V gene, CDR1 is MDHEN and CDR2 is SYDVKM. CDR3 nucleotides: TGTGCCAGCAGTTCAGGGCGACAGCAAGAGACCCAGTACTTC. It yields the protein CASSSGRQQETQYF.